This is a list of T cell receptor beta chains from one sample in a study of Tregs in tolerant kidney transplant recipients. The repertoire was sequenced with immunoSEQ multiplex PCR; TCRdb's copy has only in-frame clones and lacks some. The sample holds some 71,000 clones, about 89% seen once. The sequenced sample was CD4+ T cells from blood, obtained before the transplant. These receptors were obtained from a human donor who received a combined kidney and bone marrow transplant. Both conserved end residues are part of each CDR3. Each record gives: J gene, V gene, CDR3 protein.

TRBJ2-5	TRBV14	CASSQASGSQTQYF
TRBJ2-5	TRBV2	CASRLQGAVETQYF
TRBJ1-1	TRBV18	CASSRDDRGSEAFF
TRBJ2-3	TRBV7-2	CASTPPPGTQYF
TRBJ2-1	TRBV2	CASSEETSGSNEQFF
TRBJ2-7	TRBV19	CASSISFGGLYEQYF
TRBJ2-5	TRBV7-9	CASSPGLQETQYF
TRBJ2-7	TRBV29-1	CSVPGLAGAGEQYF
TRBJ2-3	TRBV28	CASRSPGTSGTDTQYF
TRBJ2-7	TRBV6-1	CASSEPQGGYEQYF
TRBJ2-7	TRBV28	CASSLLRTSETFSYEQYF
TRBJ2-1	TRBV27	CASTPGLAGSYNEQFF
TRBJ1-1	TRBV7-9	CASSLRGNTEAFF
TRBJ1-1	TRBV28	CASSFYGRKAFF
TRBJ2-7	TRBV30	CAWRDGQGFYEQYF
TRBJ2-3	TRBV15	CATSRGDASGTDTQYF
TRBJ2-7	TRBV20-1	CSALLSWEQYF
TRBJ2-3	TRBV5-1	CASSLREAGGADTQYF
TRBJ1-5	TRBV15	CATSRFRQTNSNQPQHF
TRBJ2-7	TRBV6-1	CASSEGGTSYHEQYF
TRBJ2-2	TRBV4-3	CASSQSTSRNTGELFF
TRBJ2-7	TRBV6-6	CASSLGHDYEQYF
TRBJ1-1	TRBV2	CASSEGQPYAFF
TRBJ2-7	TRBV30	CAWSTWDRGYEQYF
TRBJ2-5	TRBV9	CASSARGSGEGTQYF
TRBJ2-5	TRBV19	CASSDRNLRGAGTQYF
TRBJ1-5	TRBV2	CASNLPGGNQPQHF
TRBJ2-6	TRBV7-8	CASSSGANVLTF
TRBJ1-1	TRBV10-2	CASSLSGNTEAFF
TRBJ1-2	TRBV2	CASRGAQGRDYGYTF
TRBJ2-7	TRBV19	CASSRAGEPYEQYF
TRBJ2-7	TRBV7-9	CASSFNKGTLYEQYF
TRBJ2-3	TRBV15	CATSNTGKPTDTQYF
TRBJ2-7	TRBV27	CASSSTGLHPYEQYF
TRBJ2-7	TRBV6-5	CASSYSGESTYEQYF